This TCR beta chain is drawn from a study of cytomegalovirus exposure and HLA in healthy donors. Use of 60 Vbeta and 13 Jbeta primers characterized the PCR. The repertoire was sequenced with immunoSEQ multiplex PCR; TCRdb's copy has only in-frame clones and lacks some. The sample shows approximately 100,000 clones, around 79% of them seen only once. Germline-derived CDR1 and CDR2 are DFQATT and SNEGSKA (reference sequence). V was cut by 2 bases and J by 7 bases, with 8 bases left in between. CDR3 length: 11 residues. This sequence originates from a woman aged 40 to 50 in good health and CMV-seronegative. The gene calls are TRBV20-1 and TRBJ1-2, with D possibly matching TRBD1 (5 bases). Sequencing was performed on PBMCs. The DNA of the CDR3 is TGCAGTGCTAGACAGGGAGGTGGCTACACCTTC. Protein: CSARQGGGYTF.